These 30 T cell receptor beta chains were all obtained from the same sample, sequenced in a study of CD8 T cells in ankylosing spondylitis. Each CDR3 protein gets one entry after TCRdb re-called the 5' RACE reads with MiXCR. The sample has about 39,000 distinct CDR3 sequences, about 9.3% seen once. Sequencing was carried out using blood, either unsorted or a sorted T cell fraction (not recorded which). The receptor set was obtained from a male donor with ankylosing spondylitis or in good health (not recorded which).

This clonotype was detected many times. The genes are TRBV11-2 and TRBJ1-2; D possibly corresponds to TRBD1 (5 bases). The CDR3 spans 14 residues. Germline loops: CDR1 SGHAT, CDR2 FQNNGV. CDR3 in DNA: TGTGCAAGCGCAACCGGAACAGGCAACTATGGCTACACCTTC. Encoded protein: CASATGTGNYGYTF.

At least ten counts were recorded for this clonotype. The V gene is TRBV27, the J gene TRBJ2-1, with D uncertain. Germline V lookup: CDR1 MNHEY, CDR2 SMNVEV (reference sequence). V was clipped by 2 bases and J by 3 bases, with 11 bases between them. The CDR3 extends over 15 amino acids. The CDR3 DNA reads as TGTGCCAGCAGTTTACTGGGGTTCAGCTACAATGAGCAGTTCTTC. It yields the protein CASSLLGFSYNEQFF.

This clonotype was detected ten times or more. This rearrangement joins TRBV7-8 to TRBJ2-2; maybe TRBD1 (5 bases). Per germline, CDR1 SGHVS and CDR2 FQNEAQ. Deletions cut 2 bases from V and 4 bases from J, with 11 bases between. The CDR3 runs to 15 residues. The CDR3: CASSLRQGPTGELFF. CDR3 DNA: TGTGCCAGCAGCTTAAGGCAGGGCCCCACCGGGGAGCTGTTTTTT.

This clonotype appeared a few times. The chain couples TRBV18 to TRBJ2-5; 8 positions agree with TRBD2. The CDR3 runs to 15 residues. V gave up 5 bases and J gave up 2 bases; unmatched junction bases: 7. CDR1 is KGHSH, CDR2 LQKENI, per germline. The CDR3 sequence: CASSMIAGSQETQYF. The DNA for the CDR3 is TGTGCCAGCTCAATGATAGCGGGGTCACAAGAGACCCAGTACTTC.

CDR3: CASSSQPSGSRDTQYF. In DNA, the CDR3 is TGTGCCAGCAGCTCCCAGCCTAGCGGGAGCCGAGATACGCAGTATTTT. The chain carries TRBV7-3 and TRBJ2-3; TRBD2 agrees at 10 bases. The CDR3 is 16 residues long. Trimming cost V 4 bases and J 5 bases; bases outside gene matches: 9. Germline V gene data show CDR1 as SGHTA and CDR2 as FQGTGA.

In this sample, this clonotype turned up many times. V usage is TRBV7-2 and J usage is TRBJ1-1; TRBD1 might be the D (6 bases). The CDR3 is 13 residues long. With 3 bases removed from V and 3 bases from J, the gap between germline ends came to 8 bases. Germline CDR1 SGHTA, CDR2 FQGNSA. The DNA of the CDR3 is TGTGCCAGCAGCTTTAACAGGGACACTGAAGCTTTCTTT. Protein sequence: CASSFNRDTEAFF.

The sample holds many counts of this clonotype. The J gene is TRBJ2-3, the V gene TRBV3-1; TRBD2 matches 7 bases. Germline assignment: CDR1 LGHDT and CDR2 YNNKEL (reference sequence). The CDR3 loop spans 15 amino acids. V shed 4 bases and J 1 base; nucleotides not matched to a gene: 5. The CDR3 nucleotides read TGTGCCAGCAGCCCTTCTAGCGGAGGCACAGATACGCAGTATTTT. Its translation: CASSPSSGGTDTQYF.

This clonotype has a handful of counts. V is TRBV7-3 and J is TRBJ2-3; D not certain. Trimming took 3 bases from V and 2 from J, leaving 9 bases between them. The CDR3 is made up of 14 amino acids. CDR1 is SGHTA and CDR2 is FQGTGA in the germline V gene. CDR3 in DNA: TGTGCCAGCAGCTTCTACGGCCCCACAGATACGCAGTATTTT. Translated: CASSFYGPTDTQYF.

CDR3 region: CASSLVLSRLAGYEQYF. CDR3 in DNA: TGTGCCAGCAGCTTGGTTCTTTCTCGGCTAGCGGGATACGAGCAGTACTTC. The V gene is TRBV5-6, the J gene TRBJ2-7; 9 nucleotides match TRBD2. The CDR3 is made up of 17 amino acids. Germline V lookup: CDR1 SGHDT, CDR2 YYEEEE. J lost 4 bases, V lost 0 bases, and 11 bases had no gene match.

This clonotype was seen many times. The CDR3 nucleotides are TGTGCCAGCAGTTTAGATGGCCATATTCTCTATGGCTACACCTTC. Its protein is CASSLDGHILYGYTF. V and J are TRBV12-3 or TRBV12-4 and TRBJ1-2; D uncertain. The ends were cut back, 1 base at V and 4 bases at J, with 13 bases in the middle. CDR3 length: 15 residues.

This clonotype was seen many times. CDR3 DNA: TGTGCCAGCAGCTTATTATCAGGGGAGGTAGAGACCCAGTACTTC. This sequence encodes CASSLLSGEVETQYF. The chain carries TRBV7-6 and TRBJ2-5; the D call may be TRBD1 or TRBD2 (6 bases each). The germline V and J ends were trimmed by 2 bases and 4 bases, with 14 bases remaining between them. CDR1 and CDR2 (germline): SGHVS, FNYEAQ. This CDR3 contains 15 residues.

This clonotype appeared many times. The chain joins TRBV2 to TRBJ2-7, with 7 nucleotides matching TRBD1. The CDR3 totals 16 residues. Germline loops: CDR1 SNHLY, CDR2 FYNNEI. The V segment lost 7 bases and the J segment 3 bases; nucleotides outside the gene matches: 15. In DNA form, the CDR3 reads TGTGCCAGCAATGTCGGGTTTATCGGGACAGACTACGAGCAGTACTTC. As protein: CASNVGFIGTDYEQYF. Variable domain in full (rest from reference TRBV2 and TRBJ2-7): EPEVTQTPSHQVTQMGQEVILRCVPISNHLYFYWYRQILGQKVEFLVSFYNNEISEKSEIFDDQFSVERPDGSNFTLKIRSTKLEDSAMYFCASNVGFIGTDYEQYFGPGTRLTVT.

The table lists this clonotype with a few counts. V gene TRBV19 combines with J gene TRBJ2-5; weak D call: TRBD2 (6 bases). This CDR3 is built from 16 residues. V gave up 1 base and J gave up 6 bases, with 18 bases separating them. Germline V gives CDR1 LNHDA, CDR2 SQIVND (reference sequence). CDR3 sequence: CASSIAGRGVGKTQYF. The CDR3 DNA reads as TGTGCCAGTAGTATAGCCGGGAGAGGGGTAGGAAAGACCCAGTACTTC.

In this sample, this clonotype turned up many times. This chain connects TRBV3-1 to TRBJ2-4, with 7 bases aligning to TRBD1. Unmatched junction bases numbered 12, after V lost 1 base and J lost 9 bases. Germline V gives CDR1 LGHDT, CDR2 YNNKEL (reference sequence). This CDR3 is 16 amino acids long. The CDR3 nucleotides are TGTGCCAGCAGCCAAGGTTCCAGGGGGTTAGTAGGCATTCAGTACTTC. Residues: CASSQGSRGLVGIQYF.

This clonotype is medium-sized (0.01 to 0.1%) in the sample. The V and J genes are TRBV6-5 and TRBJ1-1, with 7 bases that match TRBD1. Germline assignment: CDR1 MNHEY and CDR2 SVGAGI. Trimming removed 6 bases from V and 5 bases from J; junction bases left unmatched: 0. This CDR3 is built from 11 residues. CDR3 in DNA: TGTGCCAGCAGACAGGGGACTGAAGCTTTCTTT. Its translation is CASRQGTEAFF.

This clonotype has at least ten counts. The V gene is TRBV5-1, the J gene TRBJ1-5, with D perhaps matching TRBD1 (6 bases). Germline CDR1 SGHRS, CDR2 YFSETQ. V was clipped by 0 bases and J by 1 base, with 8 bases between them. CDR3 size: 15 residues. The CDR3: CASSLVGGSNQPQHF. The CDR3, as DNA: TGCGCCAGCAGCTTGGTGGGGGGCAGCAATCAGCCCCAGCATTTT.

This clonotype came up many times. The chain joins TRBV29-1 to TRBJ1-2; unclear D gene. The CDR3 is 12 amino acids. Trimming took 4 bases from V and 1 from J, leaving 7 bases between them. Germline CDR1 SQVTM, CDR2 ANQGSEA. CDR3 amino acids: CSVGRDNYGYTF. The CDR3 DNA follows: TGCAGCGTTGGGAGGGATAACTATGGCTACACCTTC.

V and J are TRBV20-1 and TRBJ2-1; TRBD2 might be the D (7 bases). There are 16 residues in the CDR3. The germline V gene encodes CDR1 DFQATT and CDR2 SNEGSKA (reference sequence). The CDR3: CCFWGGPPGSYNEQFF. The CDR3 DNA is TGCTGCTTCTGGGGGGGCCCCCCGGGCTCCTACAATGAGCAGTTCTTC.

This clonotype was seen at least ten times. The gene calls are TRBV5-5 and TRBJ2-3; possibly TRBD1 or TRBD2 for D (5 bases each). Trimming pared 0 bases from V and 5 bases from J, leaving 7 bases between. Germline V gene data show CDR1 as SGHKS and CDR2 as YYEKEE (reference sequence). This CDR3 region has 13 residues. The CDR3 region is CASSLGDGDTQYF. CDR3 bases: TGTGCCAGCAGCTTGGGGGACGGAGATACGCAGTATTTT.

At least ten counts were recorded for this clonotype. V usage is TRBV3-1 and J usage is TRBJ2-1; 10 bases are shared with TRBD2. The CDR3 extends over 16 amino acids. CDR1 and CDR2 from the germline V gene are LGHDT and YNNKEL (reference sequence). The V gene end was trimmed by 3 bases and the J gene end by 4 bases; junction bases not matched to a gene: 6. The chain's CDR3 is CASSHLVAGGYNEQFF. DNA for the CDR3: TGTGCCAGCAGCCACCTTGTAGCGGGGGGATACAATGAGCAGTTCTTC.

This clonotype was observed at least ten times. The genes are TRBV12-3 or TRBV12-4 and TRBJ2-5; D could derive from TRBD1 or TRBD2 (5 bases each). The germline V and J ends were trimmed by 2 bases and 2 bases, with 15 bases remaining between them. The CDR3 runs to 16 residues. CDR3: CASSLRGLTGQETQYF. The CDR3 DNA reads TGTGCCAGCAGTTTAAGGGGATTGACGGGGCAAGAGACCCAGTACTTC.

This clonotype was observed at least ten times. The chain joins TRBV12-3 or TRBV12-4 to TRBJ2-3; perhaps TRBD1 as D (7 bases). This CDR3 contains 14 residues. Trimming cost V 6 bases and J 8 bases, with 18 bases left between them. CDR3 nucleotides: TGTGCCAGCAGCACTTCGCAGGGGGGTCCTACGCAGTATTTT. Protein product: CASSTSQGGPTQYF.

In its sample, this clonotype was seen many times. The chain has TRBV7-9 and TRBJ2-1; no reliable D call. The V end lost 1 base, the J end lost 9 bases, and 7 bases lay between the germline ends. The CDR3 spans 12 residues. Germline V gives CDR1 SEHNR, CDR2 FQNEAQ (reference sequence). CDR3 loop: CASSLDAPEQFF. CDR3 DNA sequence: TGTGCCAGCAGCTTAGACGCCCCTGAGCAGTTCTTC.

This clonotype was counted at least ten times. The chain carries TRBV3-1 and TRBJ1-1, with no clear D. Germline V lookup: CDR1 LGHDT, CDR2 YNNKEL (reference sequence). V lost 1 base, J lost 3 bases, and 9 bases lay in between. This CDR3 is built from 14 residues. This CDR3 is CASSQVEGDTEAFF. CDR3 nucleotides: TGTGCCAGCAGCCAAGTAGAGGGAGACACTGAAGCTTTCTTT.

The CDR3 coding sequence is TGTGCCAGCAGCCAAGTGGGAGGTGGTAGGATGAACACTGAAGCTTTCTTT. This sequence encodes CASSQVGGGRMNTEAFF. The gene calls are TRBV14 and TRBJ1-1, with unresolved D. The V gene's germline CDR1 is SGHDN and CDR2 FVKESK. This CDR3 region has 17 residues. V was cut by 1 base and J by 0 bases, with 15 bases left in between.

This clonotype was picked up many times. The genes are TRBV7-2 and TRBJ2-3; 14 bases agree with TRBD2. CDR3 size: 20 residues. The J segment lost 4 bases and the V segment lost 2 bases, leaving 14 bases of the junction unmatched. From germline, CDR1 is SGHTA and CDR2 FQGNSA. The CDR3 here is CASSLSGLAGGGELADTQYF. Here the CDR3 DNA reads TGTGCCAGCAGCTTAAGCGGACTAGCGGGAGGAGGGGAGTTGGCAGATACGCAGTATTTT.

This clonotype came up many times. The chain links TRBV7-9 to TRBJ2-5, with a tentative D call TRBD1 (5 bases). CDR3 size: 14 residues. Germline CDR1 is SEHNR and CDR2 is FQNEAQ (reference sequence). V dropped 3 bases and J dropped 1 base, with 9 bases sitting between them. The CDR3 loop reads CASSLMTAQETQYF. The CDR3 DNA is TGTGCCAGCAGCTTGATGACAGCCCAAGAGACCCAGTACTTC.

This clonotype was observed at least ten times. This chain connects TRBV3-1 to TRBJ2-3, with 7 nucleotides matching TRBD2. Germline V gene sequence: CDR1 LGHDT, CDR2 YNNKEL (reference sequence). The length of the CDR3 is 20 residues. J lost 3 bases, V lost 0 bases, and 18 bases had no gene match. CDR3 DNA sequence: TGTGCCAGCAGCCAAGACCCTAGGTGGGGGAGGGCTGTGGGAACAGATACGCAGTATTTT. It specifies CASSQDPRWGRAVGTDTQYF.

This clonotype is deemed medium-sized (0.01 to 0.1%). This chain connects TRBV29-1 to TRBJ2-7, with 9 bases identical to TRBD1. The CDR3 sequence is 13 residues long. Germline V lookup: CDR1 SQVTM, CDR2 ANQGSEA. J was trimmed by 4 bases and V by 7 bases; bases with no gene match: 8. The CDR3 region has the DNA TGCAGCGCCGCCGGGACAGGGAGGTACGAGCAGTACTTC. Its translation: CSAAGTGRYEQYF.

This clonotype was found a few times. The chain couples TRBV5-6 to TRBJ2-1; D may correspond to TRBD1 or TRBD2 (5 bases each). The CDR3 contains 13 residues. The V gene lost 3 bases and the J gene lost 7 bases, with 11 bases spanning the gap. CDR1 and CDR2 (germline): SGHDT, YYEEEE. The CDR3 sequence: CASSSVWGNEQFF. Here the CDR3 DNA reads TGTGCCAGCAGCTCTGTTTGGGGGAATGAGCAGTTCTTC.